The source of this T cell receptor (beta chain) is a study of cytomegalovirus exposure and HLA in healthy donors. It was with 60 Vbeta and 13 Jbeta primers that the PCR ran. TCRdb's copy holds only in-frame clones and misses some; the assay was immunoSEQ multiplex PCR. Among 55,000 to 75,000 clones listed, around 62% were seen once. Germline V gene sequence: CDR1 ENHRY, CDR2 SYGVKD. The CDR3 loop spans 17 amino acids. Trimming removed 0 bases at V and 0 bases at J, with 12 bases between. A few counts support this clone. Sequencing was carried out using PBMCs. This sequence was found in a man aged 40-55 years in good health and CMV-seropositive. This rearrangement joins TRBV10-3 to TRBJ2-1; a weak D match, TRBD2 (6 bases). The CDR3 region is CAISESQAGVSYNEQFF. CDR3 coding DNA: TGTGCCATCAGTGAGTCTCAAGCGGGCGTCTCCTACAATGAGCAGTTCTTC.